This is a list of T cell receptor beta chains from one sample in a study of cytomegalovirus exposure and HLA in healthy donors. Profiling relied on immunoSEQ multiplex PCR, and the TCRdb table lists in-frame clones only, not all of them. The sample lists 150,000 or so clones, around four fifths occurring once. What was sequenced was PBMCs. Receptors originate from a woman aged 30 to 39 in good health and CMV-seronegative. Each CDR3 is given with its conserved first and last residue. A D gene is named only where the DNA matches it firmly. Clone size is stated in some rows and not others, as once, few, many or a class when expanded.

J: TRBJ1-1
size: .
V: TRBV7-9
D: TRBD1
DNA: TGTGCCAGCAGCCCGGGACAGGGTGGAGCTGAAGCTTTCTTT
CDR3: CASSPGQGGAEAFF

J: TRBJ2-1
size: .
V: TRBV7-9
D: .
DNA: TGTGCCGGAGCAGCCTGGTCGAGCTCCTACAATGAGCAGTTCTTC
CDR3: CAGAAWSSSYNEQFF

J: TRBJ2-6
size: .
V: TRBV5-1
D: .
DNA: TGCGCCAGCAGCTTGGTCCTCTCTGGGGCCAACGTCCTGACTTTC
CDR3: CASSLVLSGANVLTF

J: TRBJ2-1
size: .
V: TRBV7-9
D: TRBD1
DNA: TGTGCCAGCAGCTCGCCGTCCGGGACAGGGGATGAGCAGTTCTTC
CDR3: CASSSPSGTGDEQFF

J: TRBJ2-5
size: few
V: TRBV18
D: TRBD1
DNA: TGTGCCAGCTCACCTCGGACAGGAGATTCTTTCCAAGAGACCCAGTACTTC
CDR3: CASSPRTGDSFQETQYF

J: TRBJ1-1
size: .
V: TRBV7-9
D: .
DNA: TGTGCCAGCAGCCCCTGGGAGGCGGACACTGAAGCTTTCTTT
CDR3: CASSPWEADTEAFF

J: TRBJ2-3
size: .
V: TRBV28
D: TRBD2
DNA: TGTGCCAGCAGTCCCACCGGGAGGGTTGTACCCACAGATACGCAGTATTTT
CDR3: CASSPTGRVVPTDTQYF

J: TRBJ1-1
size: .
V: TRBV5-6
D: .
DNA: TGTGCCAGCAGCTTCCGGGACACTGAAGCTTTCTTT
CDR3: CASSFRDTEAFF

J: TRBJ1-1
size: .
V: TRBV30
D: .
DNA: TGTGCCTGGACGGGACTTACTGAAGCTTTCTTT
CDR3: CAWTGLTEAFF

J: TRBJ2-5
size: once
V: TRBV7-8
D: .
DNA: TGTGCCAGCAGCTTAGGGCAGGGAAGGATCAGGGAGACCCAGTACTTC
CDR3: CASSLGQGRIRETQYF

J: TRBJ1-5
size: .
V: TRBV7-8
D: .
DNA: TGTGCCAGCAGCTTAGCACATAGCAATCAGCCCCAGCATTTT
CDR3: CASSLAHSNQPQHF

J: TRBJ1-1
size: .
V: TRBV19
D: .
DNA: TGTGCCAGTACCATTAACACTGAAGCTTTCTTT
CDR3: CASTINTEAFF

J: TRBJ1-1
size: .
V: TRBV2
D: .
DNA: TGTGCCAGCGTCGTGCACAGGGTGGACACTGAAGCTTTCTTT
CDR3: CASVVHRVDTEAFF

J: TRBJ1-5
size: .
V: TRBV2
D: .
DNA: TGTGCCAGCAGTCCAAACAGGGATAATCAGCCCCAGCATTTT
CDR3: CASSPNRDNQPQHF

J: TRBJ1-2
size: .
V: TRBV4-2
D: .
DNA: TGTGCCAGCAGCCAAGCCAAAGGGGCCCCAAACTATGGCTACACCTTC
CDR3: CASSQAKGAPNYGYTF

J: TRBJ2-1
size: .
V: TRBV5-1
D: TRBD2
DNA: TGCGCCAGCAGCCACGCTACGACTAGCGGGGGGGCTTGGCAGTTCTTC
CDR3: CASSHATTSGGAWQFF

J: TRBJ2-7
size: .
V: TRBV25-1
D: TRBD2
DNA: TGTGCCAGCAGCCCAGAGCGGGGGGCTGGGGAGCAGTACTTC
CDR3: CASSPERGAGEQYF

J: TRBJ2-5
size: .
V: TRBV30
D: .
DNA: TGTGCCTGGAGTGTACTAACTGGCCAAGAGACCCAGTACTTC
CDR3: CAWSVLTGQETQYF

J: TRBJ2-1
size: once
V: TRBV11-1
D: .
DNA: TGTGCCAGCAGCTTAGCGGACTACAGTTCCTACAATGAGCAGTTCTTC
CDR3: CASSLADYSSYNEQFF

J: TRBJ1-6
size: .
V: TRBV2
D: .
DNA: TGTGCCAGCTCGCGGGGACCCTATAATTCACCCCTCCACTTT
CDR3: CASSRGPYNSPLHF

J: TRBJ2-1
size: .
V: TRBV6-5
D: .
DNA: TGTGCCAGCAGTGAAGGGGGTAATGAGCAGTTCTTC
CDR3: CASSEGGNEQFF

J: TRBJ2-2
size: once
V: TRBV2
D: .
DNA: TGTGCCAGCAGTAAGACACTCGCGAACACCGGGGAGCTGTTTTTT
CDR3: CASSKTLANTGELFF

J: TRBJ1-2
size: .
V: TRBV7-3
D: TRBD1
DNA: TGTGCCAGCAGCCCCTCCGGGACAGCGGTGGTCCGGGGCTACACCTTC
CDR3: CASSPSGTAVVRGYTF

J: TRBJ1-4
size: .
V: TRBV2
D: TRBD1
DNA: TGTGCCAGCAGTCGAAACAACTACAGGGGGCTCGATGAAAAACTGTTTTTT
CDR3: CASSRNNYRGLDEKLFF

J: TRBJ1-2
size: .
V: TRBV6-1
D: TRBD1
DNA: TGTGCCAGCGCCGAAGGGGGCGGCTACACCTTC
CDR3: CASAEGGGYTF

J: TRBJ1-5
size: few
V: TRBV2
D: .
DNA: TGTGCCAGCAGGGGGAGAACGAGCAATCAGCCCCAGCATTTT
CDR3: CASRGRTSNQPQHF

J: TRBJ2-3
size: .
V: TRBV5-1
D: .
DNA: TGCGCCAGCAGCTCTAGGAAAGGCTCTGATACGCAGTATTTT
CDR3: CASSSRKGSDTQYF

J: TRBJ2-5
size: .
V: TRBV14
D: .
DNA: TGTGCCAGCAGCCAAGGAAGAGGACAGACCCGCGAGACCCAGTACTTC
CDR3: CASSQGRGQTRETQYF

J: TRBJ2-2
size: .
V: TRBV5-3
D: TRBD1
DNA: TGTGCCAGAAGCTCTCGGACAGGGAACACCGGGGAGCTGTTTTTT
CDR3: CARSSRTGNTGELFF

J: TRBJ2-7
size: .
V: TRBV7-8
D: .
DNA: TGTGCTTGCAAGGAAAGGCAGGCATACGAGCAGTACTTC
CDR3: CACKERQAYEQYF

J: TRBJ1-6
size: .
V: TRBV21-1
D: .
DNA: TGTGCCAGCAGCAAAGTTCGGCGGGGGGAGGATTCACCCCTCCACTTT
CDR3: CASSKVRRGEDSPLHF

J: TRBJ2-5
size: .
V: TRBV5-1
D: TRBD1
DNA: TGCGCCAGTTCCAGGGGGAACCAAGAGACCCAGTACTTC
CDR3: CASSRGNQETQYF